Detailed here is one T cell receptor (beta chain). Its antigen is unidentified. Data came from immunoSEQ multiplex PCR; TCRdb stores just in-frame clones and leaves some out. The sample yields 50,000 to 60,000 clones, over 60% seen once. The data derive from a study of T cells in localized non-small cell lung cancer. General study results and limits: There was higher T cell clonality in uninvolved adjacent lung than in tumor, and it was highest there. Of the top 100 tumor clones, median 57 were in adjacent lung, around 28 among its top 100. Tumor samples were not multi-region, leaving intratumor heterogeneity unexcluded. In the blood, greater T cell density corresponded to longer overall survival.

J lost 1 base, V lost 5 bases, and 4 bases had no gene match. The CDR3 consists of 15 residues. CDR1 and CDR2 (germline): LNHDA, SQIVND (reference sequence). V gene TRBV19 combines with J gene TRBJ2-5, with TRBD2 matching 10 bases. This receptor was obtained from a woman aged 40 to 75 with stage II lung adenocarcinoma. The source material was PBMCs, sampled before any cancer treatment. For the CDR3, the DNA is TGTGCCAGTAGTGGCACTAGCGGGGCCCAAGAGACCCAGTACTTC. Translating it yields CASSGTSGAQETQYF.